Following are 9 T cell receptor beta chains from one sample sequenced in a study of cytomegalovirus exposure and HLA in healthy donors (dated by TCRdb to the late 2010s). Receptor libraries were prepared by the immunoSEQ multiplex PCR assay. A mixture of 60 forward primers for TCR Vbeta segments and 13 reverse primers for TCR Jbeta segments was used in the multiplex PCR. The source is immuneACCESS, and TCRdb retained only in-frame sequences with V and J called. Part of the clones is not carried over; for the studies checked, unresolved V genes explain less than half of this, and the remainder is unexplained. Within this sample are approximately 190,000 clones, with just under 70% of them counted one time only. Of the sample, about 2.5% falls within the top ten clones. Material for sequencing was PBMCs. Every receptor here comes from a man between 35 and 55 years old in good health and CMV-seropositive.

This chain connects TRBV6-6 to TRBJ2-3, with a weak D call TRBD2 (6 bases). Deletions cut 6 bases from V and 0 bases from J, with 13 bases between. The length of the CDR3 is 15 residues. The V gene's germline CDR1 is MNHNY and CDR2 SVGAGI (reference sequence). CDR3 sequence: CASRSAGTSTDTQYF. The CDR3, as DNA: TGTGCCAGCAGATCGGCGGGGACGAGCACAGATACGCAGTATTTT.

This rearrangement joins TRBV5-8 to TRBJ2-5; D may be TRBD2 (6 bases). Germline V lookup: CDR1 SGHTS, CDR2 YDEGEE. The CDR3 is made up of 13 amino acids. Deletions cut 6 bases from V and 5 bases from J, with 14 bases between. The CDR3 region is CASTLRGTETQYF. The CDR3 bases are TGTGCCAGCACTCTCCGCGGGACGGAGACCCAGTACTTC.

The CDR3: CASSKAPQTRAYEQYF. DNA for the CDR3: TGTGCCAGTAGTAAGGCCCCTCAGACTAGAGCCTACGAGCAGTACTTC. The chain carries TRBV19 and TRBJ2-7; TRBD2 is a possible D gene (6 bases). Trimming pared 4 bases from V and 2 bases from J, leaving 18 bases between. This CDR3 spans 16 amino acids. Germline V gene sequence: CDR1 LNHDA, CDR2 SQIVND (reference sequence).

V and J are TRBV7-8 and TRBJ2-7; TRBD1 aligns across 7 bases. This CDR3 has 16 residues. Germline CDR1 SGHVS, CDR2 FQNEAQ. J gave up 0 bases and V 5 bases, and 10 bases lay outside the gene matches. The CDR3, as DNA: TGTGCCAGCAGCCCCCAGCCGGACAGGAGCTCCTACGAGCAGTACTTC. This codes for CASSPQPDRSSYEQYF.

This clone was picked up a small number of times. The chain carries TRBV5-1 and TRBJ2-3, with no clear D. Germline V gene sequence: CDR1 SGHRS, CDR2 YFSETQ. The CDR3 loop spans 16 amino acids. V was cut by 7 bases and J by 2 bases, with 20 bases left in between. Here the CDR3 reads CASRHLTALITDTQYF. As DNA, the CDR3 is TGCGCCAGCCGCCATCTTACAGCACTTATCACAGATACGCAGTATTTT. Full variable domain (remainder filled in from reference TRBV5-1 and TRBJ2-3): KAGVTQTPRYLIKTRGQQVTLSCSPISGHRSVSWYQQTPGQGLQFLFEYFSETQRNKGNFPGRFSGRQFSNSRSEMNVSTLELGDSALYLCASRHLTALITDTQYFGPGTRLTVL.

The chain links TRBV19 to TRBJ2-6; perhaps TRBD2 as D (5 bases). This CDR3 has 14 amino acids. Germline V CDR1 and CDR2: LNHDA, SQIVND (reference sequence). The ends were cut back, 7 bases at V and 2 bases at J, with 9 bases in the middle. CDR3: CASTAAPGANVLTF. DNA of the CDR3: TGTGCCAGTACAGCGGCCCCTGGGGCCAACGTCCTGACTTTC.

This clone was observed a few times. The CDR3 spells CASSQEASGNQPQHF. Written as DNA, the CDR3 is TGCGCCAGCAGCCAAGAAGCTTCCGGCAATCAGCCCCAGCATTTT. This chain links TRBV4-3 with TRBJ1-5; D unresolved. V was cut by 0 bases and J by 2 bases, with 8 bases left in between. The CDR3 covers 15 residues. CDR1 and CDR2 from the germline V gene are LGHNA and YSLEER.

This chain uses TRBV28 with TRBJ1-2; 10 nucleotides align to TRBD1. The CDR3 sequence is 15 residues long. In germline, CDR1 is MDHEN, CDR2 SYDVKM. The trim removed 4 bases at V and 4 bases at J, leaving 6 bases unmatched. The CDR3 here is CASSSGQGLTYGYTF. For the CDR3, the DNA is TGTGCCAGCAGTTCGGGACAGGGGCTTACCTATGGCTACACCTTC.

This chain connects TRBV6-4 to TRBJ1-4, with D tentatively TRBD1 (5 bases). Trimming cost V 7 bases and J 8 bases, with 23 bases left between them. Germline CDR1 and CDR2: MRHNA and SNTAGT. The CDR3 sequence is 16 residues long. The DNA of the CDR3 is TGTGCCAGCAAAGACTCTGGTCTAGGGGTTGGGGAAAAACTGTTTTTT. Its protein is CASKDSGLGVGEKLFF.